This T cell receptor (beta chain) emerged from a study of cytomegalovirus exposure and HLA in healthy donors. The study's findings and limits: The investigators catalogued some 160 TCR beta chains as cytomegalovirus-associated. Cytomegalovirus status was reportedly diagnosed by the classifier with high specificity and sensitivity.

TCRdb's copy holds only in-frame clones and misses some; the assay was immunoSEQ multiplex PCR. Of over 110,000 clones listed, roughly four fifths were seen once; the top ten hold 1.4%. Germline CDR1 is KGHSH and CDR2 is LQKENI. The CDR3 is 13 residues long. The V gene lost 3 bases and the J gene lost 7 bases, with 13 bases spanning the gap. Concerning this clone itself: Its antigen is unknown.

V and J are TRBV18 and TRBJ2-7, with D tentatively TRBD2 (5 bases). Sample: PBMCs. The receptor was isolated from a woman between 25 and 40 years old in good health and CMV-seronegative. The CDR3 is CASSPSPTREQYF. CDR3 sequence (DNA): TGTGCCAGCTCACCGTCGCCCACTAGGGAGCAGTACTTC.